The clone carrying this T cell receptor (beta chain) was seen a handful of times. Its antigen is currently unknown. The data originate from a study of T cell repertoires in cytomegalovirus infection. Background on the study: Both recently identified HLA-C-restricted and well-studied HLA-B-restricted CMV epitopes were used in the study.

Trimming stripped 0 bases from V and 2 bases from J, with 14 bases between. From germline, CDR1 is LGHNA and CDR2 YSLEER. The CDR3 has 17 residues. TCRdb ran MiXCR on the reads and lists one entry per CDR3 protein. The sample lists approximately 350,000 distinct CDR3 sequences, roughly 34% occurring once. This receptor was taken from a human donor in good health (CMV status not recorded). Some clones in this sample may be carry-over from other donors' samples. The specimen was cultured PBMCs, collected from culture after CMV antigen stimulation. J is TRBJ2-1 and V is TRBV4-3; tentatively, D is TRBD2 (6 bases). The CDR3 DNA is TGCGCCAGCAGCCAAGAAGGAGGGCGCGTCGCCTACAATGAGCAGTTCTTC. Translation: CASSQEGGRVAYNEQFF.